This passage covers 31 T cell receptor beta chains from one sample sequenced in a study of cytomegalovirus exposure and HLA in healthy donors. PCR was performed using 60 Vbeta and 13 Jbeta primers. Here immunoSEQ multiplex PCR was the method, and the copy in TCRdb shows in-frame clones only, minus some. The sample records about 260,000 clones, 70% to 90% being singletons. Sequences were obtained from PBMCs. The source is a woman aged 40 to 50 in good health and CMV-seropositive.

The rearrangement links TRBV11-3 to TRBJ2-7; the match to TRBD2 covers 7 bases. CDR3 length equals 15 residues. Germline trimming cut 5 bases from V and 5 bases from J; bases unmatched to any gene: 12. Germline V lookup: CDR1 SGHNT, CDR2 YENEEA. Written as DNA, the CDR3 is TGTGCCAGCAGCCCCAGACTAGCTGGTATAAACGAGCAGTACTTC. Its translation is CASSPRLAGINEQYF.

This chain uses TRBV28 with TRBJ1-4, with TRBD1 identical over 9 bases. The germline CDR1 and CDR2 sequences are MDHEN and SYDVKM. V lost 4 bases to trimming and J lost 8 bases; unmatched junction nucleotides: 5. CDR3 length equals 14 residues. CDR3 nucleotides: TGTGCCAGCAGTTCGGACAGGGGAGTCGAAAAACTGTTTTTT. It codes for CASSSDRGVEKLFF.

This clone was seen only once. This could be a read error, since a much larger clone is one nucleotide away. V and J are TRBV5-4 and TRBJ2-1, with 9 positions matching TRBD2. CDR3 length: 15 residues. Trimming at V came to 4 bases and at J to 0 bases, leaving 2 bases not matched to a gene. CDR1 is SGHNT, CDR2 YYREEE, per germline (reference sequence). The CDR3 DNA is TGTGCCAGCAGCATGACTAGCGGCTCCTACAATGAGCAGTTCTTC. It encodes CASSMTSGSYNEQFF.

The chain has TRBV19 and TRBJ1-3; TRBD1 is a possible D gene (5 bases). Trimming stripped 5 bases from V and 0 bases from J, with 14 bases between. Germline values: CDR1 LNHDA, CDR2 SQIVND (reference sequence). The CDR3 consists of 16 residues. CDR3 sequence reads: CASSRGSGNSGNTIYF. The CDR3 nucleotides read TGTGCCAGTAGTCGTGGGTCAGGGAACTCTGGAAACACCATATATTTT. The whole variable domain, filled in from reference TRBV19 and TRBJ1-3, reads DGGITQSPKYLFRKEGQNVTLSCEQNLNHDAMYWYRQDPGQGLRLIYYSQIVNDFQKGDIAEGYSVSREKKESFPLTVTSAQKNPTAFYLCASSRGSGNSGNTIYFGEGSWLTVV.

This chain uses TRBV7-9 with TRBJ1-5; D unclear. Trimming took off 1 base at V and 6 bases at J, with 13 bases between the two ends. This CDR3 has 15 amino acids. Germline CDR1 reads SEHNR; CDR2 reads FQNEAQ (reference sequence). The CDR3 nucleotides read TGTGCCAGCAGCTTAGGGGGAGATGTAGGTCAGCCCCAGCATTTT. The encoded protein is CASSLGGDVGQPQHF.

This rearrangement joins TRBV9 to TRBJ1-1, with unresolved D. CDR1 and CDR2 (germline): SGDLS, YYNGEE. CDR3 length: 14 residues. V lost 0 bases, J lost 4 bases, and 10 bases lay in between. The DNA for the CDR3 is TGTGCCAGCAGCGTAGACGGGTCTGTCACTGAAGCTTTCTTT. It translates to CASSVDGSVTEAFF.

This sequence joins TRBV7-8 and TRBJ2-5; 8 positions agree with TRBD1. Germline lookup yields CDR1 SGHVS and CDR2 FQNEAQ. This CDR3 region has 15 residues. V lost 7 bases and J lost 2; bases outside the gene matches: 9. The CDR3 nucleotides are TGTGCCAGCACCCGAGACAGGGGCGGGCAAGAGACCCAGTACTTC. As protein: CASTRDRGGQETQYF.

The rearrangement links TRBV28 to TRBJ1-2; D uncertain. Germline lookup yields CDR1 MDHEN and CDR2 SYDVKM. V lost 5 bases and J 1 base, leaving 11 bases between the germline ends. CDR3 size: 14 residues. CDR3 in DNA: TGTGCCAGCAGTCCCGAAACAGTTAACTATGGCTACACCTTC. This codes for CASSPETVNYGYTF.

The J gene is TRBJ1-5, the V gene TRBV7-2, with TRBD1 identical over 9 bases. The CDR3 contains 14 residues. Germline CDR1 reads SGHTA; CDR2 reads FQGNSA. V lost 5 bases and J lost 5; bases outside the gene matches: 4. The chain's CDR3 is CASSPDRGYQPQHF. The CDR3 DNA is TGTGCCAGCAGCCCGGACAGGGGTTATCAGCCCCAGCATTTT.

This clone came up once. CDR3 DNA: TGCGCCAGCAGCCAAGATAAGGGGATGGCTGGGGCCAACGTCCTGACTTTC. Its translation is CASSQDKGMAGANVLTF. The chain has TRBV4-1 and TRBJ2-6, with D maybe TRBD1 (5 bases). The CDR3 length is 17 residues. With 0 bases removed from V and 2 bases from J, the gap between germline ends came to 11 bases. Germline-derived CDR1 and CDR2 are MGHRA and YSYEKL.

This chain uses TRBV9 with TRBJ2-1, with 11 nucleotides matching TRBD2. Germline CDR1 SGDLS, CDR2 YYNGEE. Trimming cost V 6 bases and J 9 bases; bases outside gene matches: 8. The CDR3 totals 14 residues. CDR3 loop: CASNSGRAGGEQFF. The CDR3 DNA is TGTGCCAGCAATAGCGGGAGGGCCGGGGGTGAGCAGTTCTTC.

This rearrangement joins TRBV30 to TRBJ1-2; D unclear. Trimming removed 5 bases at V and 1 base at J, with 11 bases between. Germline loops: CDR1 GTSNPN, CDR2 SVGIG (reference sequence). The CDR3 is made up of 13 amino acids. CDR3 coding DNA: TGTGCCTGGGGAGGGCTCGGTAACTATGGCTACACCTTC. Its translation is CAWGGLGNYGYTF. Full variable domain (remainder filled in from reference TRBV30 and TRBJ1-2): SQTIHQWPATLVQPVGSPLSLECTVEGTSNPNLYWYRQAAGRGLQLLFYSVGIGQISSEVPQNLSASRPQDRQFILSSKKLLLSDSGFYLCAWGGLGNYGYTFGSGTRLTVV.

In this sample, this clone turned up once. The chain joins TRBV18 to TRBJ1-1, with D unresolved. CDR3 length equals 12 residues. Germline CDR1 KGHSH, CDR2 LQKENI. V lost 5 bases, J lost 4 bases, and 8 bases lay in between. In DNA form, the CDR3 reads TGTGCCAGCTCAGCCCTCGGCACTGAAGCTTTCTTT. It yields the protein CASSALGTEAFF.

The rearrangement joins TRBV19 to TRBJ1-4, with TRBD1 identical over 8 bases. The CDR3 runs to 15 residues. The V gene's germline CDR1 is LNHDA and CDR2 SQIVND (reference sequence). With 5 bases clipped from V and 5 bases from J, the junction kept 7 bases outside the gene matches. CDR3 protein: CASSSTGTGNEKLFF. For the CDR3, the DNA is TGTGCCAGTAGTTCGACAGGGACAGGAAATGAAAAACTGTTTTTT.

This sequence joins TRBV28 and TRBJ1-2, with D hard to call. V shed 8 bases and J shed 4 bases, with 11 bases lying between them. The germline CDR1 and CDR2 sequences are MDHEN and SYDVKM. CDR3 length: 12 amino acids. The chain's CDR3 is CASGGPAYGYTF. As DNA, the CDR3 is TGTGCCAGCGGAGGCCCTGCCTATGGCTACACCTTC.

This clone was recorded only once. This chain joins TRBV7-2 and TRBJ2-2; D unresolved. The CDR3 runs to 14 residues. Germline V gene data show CDR1 as SGHTA and CDR2 as FQGNSA. V shed 8 bases and J shed 5 bases, with 15 bases lying between them. The chain's CDR3 is CASRPSGQTGELFF. CDR3 in DNA: TGTGCCAGCCGACCATCAGGCCAGACCGGGGAGCTGTTTTTT.

The chain has TRBV7-8 and TRBJ1-2; D uncertain. The ends were cut back, 5 bases at V and 6 bases at J, with 10 bases in the middle. The length of the CDR3 is 12 residues. CDR1 is SGHVS and CDR2 is FQNEAQ in the germline V gene. CDR3 DNA: TGTGCCAGCAGCACGCGACTCCATGGCTACACCTTC. Translated: CASSTRLHGYTF.

The chain has TRBV5-1 and TRBJ2-1; TRBD2 is a possible D gene (5 bases). CDR1 SGHRS and CDR2 YFSETQ come from the germline V gene. Trimming stripped 4 bases from V and 6 bases from J, with 14 bases between. The CDR3 runs 14 residues. CDR3 DNA: TGCGCCAGCAGCGATGGAGGACGGTTCAATGAGCAGTTCTTC. Its protein product is CASSDGGRFNEQFF.

This sequence joins TRBV7-8 and TRBJ1-5; D gene unclear. This CDR3 contains 14 residues. Trimming pared 0 bases from V and 2 bases from J, leaving 5 bases between. Per the germline V gene, CDR1 is SGHVS and CDR2 is FQNEAQ. The CDR3 bases are TGTGCCAGCAGCTTAGCGCCAGGCAATCAGCCCCAGCATTTT. Translating it yields CASSLAPGNQPQHF.

The J gene is TRBJ2-1, the V gene TRBV5-4, with 11 bases lining up with TRBD2. The V and J ends lost 4 bases and 4 bases, in that order; junction bases with no gene match: 10. There are 17 residues in the CDR3. CDR1 and CDR2 from the germline V gene are SGHNT and YYREEE (reference sequence). CDR3 sequence reads: CASSAQLAGEGYNEQFF. As DNA, the CDR3 is TGTGCCAGCAGCGCCCAACTAGCGGGAGAGGGATACAATGAGCAGTTCTTC.

The rearrangement links TRBV5-1 to TRBJ2-3; TRBD2 matches at 7 bases. The germline V gene has CDR1 SGHRS and CDR2 YFSETQ. The CDR3 length is 13 residues. With 2 bases clipped from V and 14 bases from J, the junction kept 11 bases outside the gene matches. This CDR3 is CASSLKSAGERYF. Written as DNA, the CDR3 is TGCGCCAGCAGCTTAAAATCTGCGGGAGAGAGGTATTTT.

The J gene is TRBJ2-7, the V gene TRBV21-1; the D call TRBD2 from the table was never checked on the DNA. TRBV21-1 is assigned pseudogene status. The CDR3 runs 14 residues. CDR3 region: CASSNFRSSYEQYF. In nucleotides, the CDR3 is TGTGCCAGCAGCAATTTTAGGAGCTCCTACGAGCAGTACTTC.

The chain carries TRBV19 and TRBJ2-5; D is possibly TRBD1 (5 bases). V was pared by 6 bases and J by 5 bases, with 19 bases between. The CDR3 sequence is 15 residues long. Germline V gene data show CDR1 as LNHDA and CDR2 as SQIVND (reference sequence). The CDR3 sequence is CASSITGRGEETQYF. CDR3 nucleotides: TGTGCCAGTAGCATCACAGGCCGCGGTGAGGAGACCCAGTACTTC.

J is TRBJ2-5 and V is TRBV30; tentative D call: TRBD1 (6 bases). TRBJ2-7 explains the end of the DNA better; the J call may be wrong. CDR3 length equals 12 residues. Germline V lookup: CDR1 GTSNPN, CDR2 SVGIG (reference sequence). The CDR3 reads CAYGTGSYEQYF. For the CDR3, the DNA is TGTGCCTACGGAACAGGGTCCTACGAGCAGTACTTC.

V and J are TRBV5-1 and TRBJ1-5, with 11 bases identical to TRBD1. Germline CDR1 SGHRS, CDR2 YFSETQ. CDR3 length: 15 residues. J gave up 2 bases and V 8 bases, and 6 bases lay outside the gene matches. The CDR3 loop reads CARPGQGARNQPQHF. The CDR3 DNA reads as TGCGCCAGACCCGGACAGGGGGCCCGCAATCAGCCCCAGCATTTT.

The chain recombines TRBV15 with TRBJ2-5; the match to TRBD2 covers 12 bases. The CDR3 is 16 amino acids. V dropped 1 base and J dropped 5; count of bases not matched to a gene: 5. Germline CDR1 reads LNHNV; CDR2 reads YYDKDF (reference sequence). This CDR3 reads CATSRVLAGGLETQYF. In DNA form, the CDR3 reads TGTGCCACCAGCAGAGTTCTAGCGGGAGGGCTGGAGACCCAGTACTTC.

This chain uses TRBV2 with TRBJ2-3; 8 positions match TRBD2. CDR3 size: 17 residues. The V gene end was trimmed by 4 bases and the J gene end by 3 bases; junction bases not matched to a gene: 12. Germline CDR1 reads SNHLY; CDR2 reads FYNNEI. CDR3 sequence reads: CASSVGGSGTPTDTQYF. As DNA, the CDR3 is TGTGCCAGCAGTGTAGGGGGTAGCGGGACCCCTACAGATACGCAGTATTTT.

The rearrangement uses TRBV10-3 and TRBJ2-4; possibly TRBD1 for D (5 bases). Germline values: CDR1 ENHRY, CDR2 SYGVKD. V lost 0 bases, J lost 10 bases, and 13 bases lay in between. CDR3 size: 14 residues. The CDR3 DNA is TGTGCCATCAGTGAGTCGAAGACAGTTGGGATTCAGTACTTC. It encodes CAISESKTVGIQYF.

The chain uses TRBV6-4 and TRBJ2-3; 7 bases align to TRBD1. V gave up 5 bases and J gave up 4 bases; unmatched junction bases: 3. Germline V CDR1 and CDR2: MRHNA, SNTAGT. The CDR3 extends over 13 amino acids. In DNA form, the CDR3 reads TGTGCCAGCAGTCGCGACAGGGCAGATACGCAGTATTTT. This codes for CASSRDRADTQYF.

This chain joins TRBV6-5 and TRBJ2-7; 9 bases line up with TRBD1. The germline gives CDR1 MNHEY, CDR2 SVGAGI. This CDR3 region has 14 residues. J was trimmed by 2 bases and V by 4 bases; bases with no gene match: 3. The CDR3 DNA reads as TGTGCCAGCAGTTCGGACAGGGGCCCCTACGAGCAGTACTTC. This translates into CASSSDRGPYEQYF.

This chain links TRBV18 with TRBJ2-7; 9 positions match TRBD1. The CDR3 extends over 14 amino acids. V gave up 3 bases and J gave up 5 bases; unmatched junction bases: 5. CDR1 is KGHSH and CDR2 is LQKENI in the germline V gene. The CDR3 reads CASSPGTGRDEQYF. The DNA for the CDR3 is TGTGCCAGCTCACCCGGGACAGGGCGAGACGAGCAGTACTTC.